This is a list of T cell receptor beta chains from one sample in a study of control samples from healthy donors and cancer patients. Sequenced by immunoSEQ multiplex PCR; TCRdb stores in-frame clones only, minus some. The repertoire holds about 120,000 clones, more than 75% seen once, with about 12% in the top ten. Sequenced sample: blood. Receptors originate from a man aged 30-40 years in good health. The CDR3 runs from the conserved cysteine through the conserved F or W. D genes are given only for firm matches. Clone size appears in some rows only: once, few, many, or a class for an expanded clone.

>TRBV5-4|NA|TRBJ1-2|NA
CASASTGVRGYTF
TGTGCCAGCGCGTCGACAGGTGTAAGGGGCTACACCTTC
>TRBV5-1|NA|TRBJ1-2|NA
CASSLDSYGYTF
TGCGCCAGCAGCTTGGACAGCTATGGCTACACCTTC
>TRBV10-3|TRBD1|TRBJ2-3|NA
CAISESHGTQGAMRDTQYF
TGTGCCATCAGTGAGTCCCACGGGACACAGGGGGCGATGAGGGATACGCAGTATTTT
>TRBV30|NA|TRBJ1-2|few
CAWSRQTNGYTF
TGTGCCTGGAGTCGGCAGACGAATGGCTACACCTTC
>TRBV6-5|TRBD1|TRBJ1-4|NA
CASSYATGAGEKLFF
TGTGCCAGCAGTTACGCAACAGGGGCGGGTGAAAAACTGTTTTTT
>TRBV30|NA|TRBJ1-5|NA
CAWNVVGRPQHF
TGTGCCTGGAACGTGGTGGGGCGGCCCCAGCATTTT
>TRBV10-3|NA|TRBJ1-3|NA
CAISPSRGFSGNTIYF
TGTGCCATCTCACCAAGTAGGGGGTTCTCTGGAAACACCATATATTTT
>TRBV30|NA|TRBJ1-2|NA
CACQRGPDQDGYTF
TGTGCCTGCCAACGGGGGCCTGACCAGGATGGCTACACCTTC
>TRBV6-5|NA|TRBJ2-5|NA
CASSYSGRKETQYF
TGTGCCAGCAGTTACTCGGGCCGTAAAGAGACCCAGTACTTC
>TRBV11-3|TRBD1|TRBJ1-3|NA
CASSLQGEDTIYF
TGTGCCAGCAGCCTACAGGGGGAAGACACCATATATTTT
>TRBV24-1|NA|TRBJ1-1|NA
CATSDGLAEAFF
TGTGCCACCAGTGATGGGCTGGCTGAAGCTTTCTTT
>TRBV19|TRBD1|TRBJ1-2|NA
CASSIKGTGTYGYTF
TGTGCCAGTAGTATTAAAGGGACAGGTACATATGGCTACACCTTC
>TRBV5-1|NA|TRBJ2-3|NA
CASSSIGAVNTDTQYF
TGCGCCAGCAGCTCCATCGGTGCGGTAAACACAGATACGCAGTATTTT
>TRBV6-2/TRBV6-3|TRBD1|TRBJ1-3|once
CASNYGQAGNTIYF
TGTGCCAGCAATTACGGACAGGCTGGAAACACCATATATTTT
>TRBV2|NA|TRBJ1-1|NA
CASLRTLNTEAFF
TGTGCCAGCCTACGGACTCTGAACACTGAAGCTTTCTTT
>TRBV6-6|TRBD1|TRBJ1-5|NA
CASETGGNQPQHF
TGTGCCAGCGAGACAGGGGGCAATCAGCCCCAGCATTTT
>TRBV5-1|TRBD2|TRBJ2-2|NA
CASSFSGGNTGELFF
TGCGCCAGCAGCTTTAGCGGGGGGAACACCGGGGAGCTGTTTTTT
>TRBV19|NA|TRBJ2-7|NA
CASSKDGQGSSYEQYF
TGTGCCAGTAGTAAGGATGGTCAGGGGAGCTCCTACGAGCAGTACTTC
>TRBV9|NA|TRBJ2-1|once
CASSVGTLGNNEQFF
TGTGCCAGCAGCGTAGGTACCCTCGGGAACAATGAGCAGTTCTTC
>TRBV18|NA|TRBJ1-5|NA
CASSPQGSNQPQHF
TGTGCCAGCTCACCACAGGGCAGCAATCAGCCCCAGCATTTT
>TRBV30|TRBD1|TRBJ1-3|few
CALGTGGNTIYF
TGTGCCTTGGGGACAGGTGGAAACACCATATATTTT
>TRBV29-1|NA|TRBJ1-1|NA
CSVEDLLNTEAFF
TGCAGCGTTGAAGATCTGTTGAACACTGAAGCTTTCTTT
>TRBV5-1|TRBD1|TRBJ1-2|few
CASSLGQGDGYTF
TGCGCCAGCAGCTTGGGACAGGGAGATGGCTACACCTTC
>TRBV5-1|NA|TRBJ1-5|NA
CASSPRWGVQPQHF
TGCGCCAGCAGCCCCCGGTGGGGGGTTCAGCCCCAGCATTTT
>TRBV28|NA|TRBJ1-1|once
CASSLSSAMRTEAFF
TGTGCCAGCAGTTTATCATCGGCTATGAGGACTGAAGCTTTCTTT
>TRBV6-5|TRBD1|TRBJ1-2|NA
CASSYNMGQGYGYTF
TGTGCCAGCAGTTATAACATGGGACAGGGGTATGGCTACACCTTC
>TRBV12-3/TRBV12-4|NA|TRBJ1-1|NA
CASSLEGDTEAFF
TGTGCCAGCAGTTTGGAGGGTGACACTGAAGCTTTCTTT